This T cell receptor (beta chain) was observed in a study of blood T cells in healthy people across ages. The V segment lost 5 bases and the J segment 6 bases; nucleotides outside the gene matches: 6. The CDR3 sequence is 15 residues long. At least 6.5 million PBMCs were isolated per sample. PCR was performed a second time for roughly 6 to 12 cycles using a sample-barcoded 5' primer and a J-beta primer mix. TCRdb called the 5' RACE reads again in MiXCR, with one record for every CDR3 protein. This sample carries roughly 700,000 distinct CDR3 sequences, 45% to 50% of them seen once, and the ten largest clones take roughly 34%.

The clonotype comes from a woman between 55 and 75 years old in good health. Sample: blood. The V gene is TRBV12-3 or TRBV12-4, the J gene TRBJ2-5; 13 bases fit TRBD2. The CDR3 protein is CASSIGLAGEQTQYF. CDR3 nucleotide sequence: TGTGCCAGCAGTATCGGACTAGCGGGAGAACAGACCCAGTACTTC.